This T cell receptor beta chain originates from a study of blood T cell repertoires in COVID-19. Study summary: There were acute and convalescent COVID-19 samples, and they came from the United States, Italy and Spain. T cells, B-cell-depleted T cells, or PBMCs supplied cDNA or gDNA.

Per the study methods: From reference gene primer amplification, estimates of nucleated cell counts were derived. The assay was immunoSEQ multiplex PCR, and TCRdb's table has in-frame clones only and misses some. V, J and clone size are taken as reported in that table, and D and trimming were inferred from the DNA itself. The sample yields about 94,000 clones, roughly 80% seen once. The trim removed 3 bases at V and 4 bases at J, leaving 9 bases unmatched. The CDR3 totals 17 residues. The germline V gene encodes CDR1 SNHLY and CDR2 FYNNEI. The sequence was obtained from a human donor in a cohort sampled during active COVID-19. Material for sequencing was peripheral blood. The gene calls are TRBV2 and TRBJ2-3, with 11 bases aligning to TRBD2. CDR3 sequence (DNA): TGTGCCAGCAGTGATCCTGTACTAGCGGGAGATCCAGATACGCAGTATTTT. Its protein product is CASSDPVLAGDPDTQYF. The full variable domain, in which reference TRBV2 and TRBJ2-3 provide the parts outside the CDR3, is EPEVTQTPSHQVTQMGQEVILRCVPISNHLYFYWYRQILGQKVEFLVSFYNNEISEKSEIFDDQFSVERPDGSNFTLKIRSTKLEDSAMYFCASSDPVLAGDPDTQYFGPGTRLTVL.